Listed below are T cell receptor beta chains from one sample, sequenced in a study of shared clonotypes between healthy human individuals. The assay was immunoSEQ multiplex PCR, and TCRdb's table has in-frame clones only and misses some. The sample lists about 2.4 million clones; around nine tenths were seen once. The sample was naive CD4+ T cells sorted from blood. These receptors came from a man between 18 and 35 years old in good health. CDR3s include the opening cysteine and the closing phenylalanine or tryptophan. The order of the fields is clone size, J gene, D gene, V gene, CDR3 DNA, CDR3 protein. A D gene is named only where the DNA matches it firmly. Not every row has a clone size; where given, it reads once, few, many or a size class.

. | TRBJ2-4 | . | TRBV6-1 | TGTGCCAGCATGACCCTAGCCAAAAACATTCAGTACTTC | CASMTLAKNIQYF
. | TRBJ1-5 | . | TRBV9 | TGTGCCAGCAGCGTAGGCCCAGCCGATCCGTCGCCCCAGCATTTT | CASSVGPADPSPQHF
. | TRBJ2-2 | TRBD1 | TRBV19 | TGTGCCGCCGGACAGGGGGTCAGCGGGGAGCTGTTTTTT | CAAGQGVSGELFF
. | TRBJ1-3 | TRBD1 | TRBV5-1 | TGCGCCAGCAGCTTGCTACCGGGACAGGGGCTCCCCTCTGGAAACACCATATATTTT | CASSLLPGQGLPSGNTIYF
. | TRBJ1-2 | TRBD1 | TRBV5-4 | TGTGCCAGCAGCTTGGGGCAGGGGGCGCTAACTTGGGTTGGCTACACCTTC | CASSLGQGALTWVGYTF
. | TRBJ1-4 | TRBD1 | TRBV7-9 | TGTGCCAGCAGCTACCCAGGAGGGGGCGATGAAAAACTGTTTTTT | CASSYPGGGDEKLFF
. | TRBJ1-3 | . | TRBV2 | TGTGCCAGCAGTGATGAGGGGCTGGATGGAAACACCATATATTTT | CASSDEGLDGNTIYF
. | TRBJ1-2 | TRBD1 | TRBV25-1 | TGTGCCAGCAGTGAATTAACAGGGGGCGGTTTGAACTATGGCTACACCTTC | CASSELTGGGLNYGYTF
. | TRBJ2-1 | TRBD1 | TRBV18 | TGTGCCAGCTCACCGGCCGACAGGGGAGATTACAATGAGCAGTTCTTC | CASSPADRGDYNEQFF
. | TRBJ2-1 | TRBD2 | TRBV18 | TGTGCCAGCTCACCTAAAGCGGGAGGGCCAGCTGGATGGAATGAGCAGTTCTTC | CASSPKAGGPAGWNEQFF
. | TRBJ1-5 | . | TRBV10-3 | TGTGCCATCTCGGTAGGCAGCAATCAGCCCCAGCATTTT | CAISVGSNQPQHF
. | TRBJ2-7 | TRBD2 | TRBV14 | TGTGCCAGCAGCCAACCACTAGCGGGAGTAGACGAGCAGTACTTC | CASSQPLAGVDEQYF
. | TRBJ2-5 | . | TRBV6-5 | TGTGCCAGCAGTTACTCCCCCCAGGGGATCGAGACCCAGTACTTC | CASSYSPQGIETQYF
. | TRBJ1-4 | . | TRBV6-1 | TGTGCCAGCAGTGAAGCCGGGGCCCGTTTTGAAAAACTGTTTTTT | CASSEAGARFEKLFF
. | TRBJ2-5 | . | TRBV28 | TGTGCCAGCAGCCCCGGGTCCCTGTGGGCAGAGACCCAGTACTTC | CASSPGSLWAETQYF
. | TRBJ2-6 | . | TRBV7-3 | TGTGCCAGCAGCCCCAGGGGAGCGGCTGGGGCCAACGTCCTGACTTTC | CASSPRGAAGANVLTF
. | TRBJ2-4 | TRBD1 | TRBV5-8 | TGTGCCAGCAGCTTGAGCAGGGACAGGGGAGCCAAAAACATTCAGTACTTC | CASSLSRDRGAKNIQYF
. | TRBJ2-6 | . | TRBV19 | TGTGCCAGTAGTATGCCGGGAGACTCTGGGGCCAACGTCCTGACTTTC | CASSMPGDSGANVLTF
. | TRBJ2-1 | . | TRBV20-1 | TGCAGTGCCCTAACAGGGCAGGAGCAGTTCTTC | CSALTGQEQFF
. | TRBJ1-4 | . | TRBV7-9 | TGTGCCAGCAGCTACCTAGGGGGTGATGAAAAACTGTTTTTT | CASSYLGGDEKLFF
. | TRBJ1-2 | . | TRBV11-2 | TGTGCCAGCAGCTTATTAATCCCTAGTTCCGGCTACACCTTC | CASSLLIPSSGYTF
once | TRBJ2-7 | TRBD2 | TRBV5-1 | TGCGCCAGCAGGTCCGGGACTAGCGGGACCTACGAGCAGTACTTC | CASRSGTSGTYEQYF
. | TRBJ2-5 | . | TRBV4-3 | TGCGCCAGCAGCCCCATGAATGGGGAGAGTTCGGAGACCCAGTACTTC | CASSPMNGESSETQYF
. | TRBJ2-3 | TRBD2 | TRBV7-9 | TGTGCCAGCAGCACGCTGGGGACTAGCGCCCCAGATACGCAGTATTTT | CASSTLGTSAPDTQYF
. | TRBJ1-1 | . | TRBV19 | TGTGCCAGTAGTATAGATTCCAGGGGCTTAGAAGCTTTCTTT | CASSIDSRGLEAFF
. | TRBJ2-1 | TRBD2 | TRBV5-1 | TGCGCCAGCAGCGGATTCAGCGGGAGGCCCAATGAGCAGTTCTTC | CASSGFSGRPNEQFF
. | TRBJ2-1 | . | TRBV19 | TGTGCCAGTAGTATTACACTCCTCAGGGAGCAGTTCTTC | CASSITLLREQFF
. | TRBJ2-3 | TRBD2 | TRBV6-5 | TGTGCCAGCAGTTGGGGACTAGCGGGGACGGATACGCAGTATTTT | CASSWGLAGTDTQYF
. | TRBJ2-2 | . | TRBV30 | TGTGCCTGGATTCAGGACTACCCGAACACCGGGGAGCTGTTTTTT | CAWIQDYPNTGELFF
. | TRBJ1-5 | . | TRBV6-1 | TGTGCCAGCAGCGTGATGACAGTAAGCAATCAGCCCCAGCATTTT | CASSVMTVSNQPQHF
. | TRBJ2-7 | . | TRBV5-1 | TGCGCCAGCAGCTTGGGCCCCTCTGTCGAGCAGTACTTC | CASSLGPSVEQYF
. | TRBJ2-3 | TRBD2 | TRBV2 | TGTGCCAGCAGTGAAGCCCCTAGCGGGGTGAGCACAGATACGCAGTATTTT | CASSEAPSGVSTDTQYF
. | TRBJ1-4 | . | TRBV6-5 | TGTGCCAGCAGTTTTAATGGACGGGAAAAACTGTTTTTT | CASSFNGREKLFF
. | TRBJ2-7 | . | TRBV21-1 | TGTGCCGGCAAGATCGGGGGCGGCTCCTACGAGCAGTACTTC | CAGKIGGGSYEQYF
. | TRBJ2-1 | . | TRBV6-1 | TGTGCCAGCGGCCAAGGGAGCTCCTACAATGAGCAGTTCTTC | CASGQGSSYNEQFF
. | TRBJ1-1 | . | TRBV30 | TGTGCCTGGAGTGTAAGCCCGAACACTGAAGCTTTCTTT | CAWSVSPNTEAFF
. | TRBJ2-1 | . | TRBV6-1 | TGTGCCAGCAGTGAAGGGACGGCTTCCTACAATGAGCAGTTCTTC | CASSEGTASYNEQFF
. | TRBJ2-3 | . | TRBV2 | TGTGCCAGCAGTGATGGGCGGGGAGATACGCAGTATTTT | CASSDGRGDTQYF
. | TRBJ2-2 | TRBD2 | TRBV9 | TGTGCCAGCAGCCTGGGGCTAGCGGGATATCTGAACACCGGGGAGCTGTTTTTT | CASSLGLAGYLNTGELFF
. | TRBJ2-7 | . | TRBV27 | TGTGCCAGCAGCTGGGGGTTGGGGTCCTACGAGCAGTACTTC | CASSWGLGSYEQYF
. | TRBJ2-3 | . | TRBV4-1 | TGCGCCAGCAGCCAATCTCGAGCAGGGGGGATGGATACGCAGTATTTT | CASSQSRAGGMDTQYF
. | TRBJ2-7 | TRBD2 | TRBV6-5 | TGTGCCAGCAGTACTAGCGGGAGCCCCCAGTACTTC | CASSTSGSPQYF
. | TRBJ1-4 | . | TRBV7-8 | TGTGCCAGCAGCTTAGCTGGCACTCTAGGACAGGAAAAACTGTTTTTT | CASSLAGTLGQEKLFF